A single sample is the source of the 3 T cell receptor beta chains below, sequenced in a study of blood T cell repertoires in COVID-19. Only in-frame clones appear in the TCRdb table, and some are missing; sequencing was by immunoSEQ multiplex PCR. The sample has 200,000 or so clones, about 90% seen once. Sequencing was performed on PBMCs or T cells enriched from blood (not recorded which). These receptor sequences come from a woman under 30 who had recovered from COVID-19.

The gene calls are TRBV19 and TRBJ1-5; no clear D gene. Per the germline V gene, CDR1 is LNHDA and CDR2 is SQIVND (reference sequence). The V end was cut by 6 bases, the J end by 4 bases, with 16 bases between. This CDR3 has 15 residues. CDR3 protein: CASRTFSQPNQPQHF. CDR3 sequence (DNA): TGTGCCAGTAGGACTTTTTCTCAGCCAAATCAGCCCCAGCATTTT.

The CDR3 coding sequence is TGTGCCAGCAGCTTAGGTGCAGCGGGGCGCACAGATACGCAGTATTTT. As protein: CASSLGAAGRTDTQYF. The V gene is TRBV7-2, the J gene TRBJ2-3; 7 nucleotides agree with TRBD2. Germline CDR1 SGHTA, CDR2 FQGNSA. The V and J ends lost 1 base and 1 base, in that order; junction bases with no gene match: 5. The CDR3 consists of 16 residues.

With regard to this clone: A read error may account for a junction end that differs from germline. CDR3 region: CASRPGDQLQHF. The CDR3 bases are TGTGCCAGTAGACCAGGGGATCAGCTCCAGCATTTT. The rearrangement uses TRBV19 and TRBJ1-5; weak D call: TRBD1 (6 bases). The CDR3 is 12 residues long. Germline-derived CDR1 and CDR2 are LNHDA and SQIVND (reference sequence). The complete variable domain, with remaining parts taken from reference TRBV19 and TRBJ1-5, reads DGGITQSPKYLFRKEGQNVTLSCEQNLNHDAMYWYRQDPGQGLRLIYYSQIVNDFQKGDIAEGYSVSREKKESFPLTVTSAQKNPTAFYLCASRPGDQLQHFGDGTRLSIL.